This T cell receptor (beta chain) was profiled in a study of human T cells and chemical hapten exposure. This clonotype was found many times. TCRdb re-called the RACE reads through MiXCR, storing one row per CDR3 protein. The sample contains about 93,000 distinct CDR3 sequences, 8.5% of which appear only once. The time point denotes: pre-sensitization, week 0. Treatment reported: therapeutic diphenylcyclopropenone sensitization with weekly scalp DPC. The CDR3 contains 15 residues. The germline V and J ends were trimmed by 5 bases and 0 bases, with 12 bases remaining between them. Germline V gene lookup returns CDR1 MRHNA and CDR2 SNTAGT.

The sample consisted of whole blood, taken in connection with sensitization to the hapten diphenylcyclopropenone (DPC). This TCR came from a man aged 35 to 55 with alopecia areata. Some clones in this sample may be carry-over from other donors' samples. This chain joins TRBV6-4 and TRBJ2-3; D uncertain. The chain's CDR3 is CASSFQPTSTDTQYF. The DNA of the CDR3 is TGTGCCAGCAGTTTCCAGCCAACTAGCACAGATACGCAGTATTTT.